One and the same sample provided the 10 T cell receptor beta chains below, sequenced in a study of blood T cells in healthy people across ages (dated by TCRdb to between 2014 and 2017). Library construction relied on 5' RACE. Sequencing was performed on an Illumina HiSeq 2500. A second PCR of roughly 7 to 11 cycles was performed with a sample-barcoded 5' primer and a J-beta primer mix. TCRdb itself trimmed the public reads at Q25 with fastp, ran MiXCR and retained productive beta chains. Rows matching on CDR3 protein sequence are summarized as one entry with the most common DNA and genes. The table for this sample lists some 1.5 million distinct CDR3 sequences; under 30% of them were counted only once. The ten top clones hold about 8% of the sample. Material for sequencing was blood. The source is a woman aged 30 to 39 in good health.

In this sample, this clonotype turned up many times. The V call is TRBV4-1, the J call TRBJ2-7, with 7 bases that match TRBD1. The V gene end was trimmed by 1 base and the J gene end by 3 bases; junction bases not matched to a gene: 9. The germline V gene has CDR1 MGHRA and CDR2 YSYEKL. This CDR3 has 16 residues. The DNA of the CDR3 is TGCGCCAGCAGCCAAGCTATGTCAGGGGGTAACTACGAGCAGTACTTC. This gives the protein CASSQAMSGGNYEQYF.

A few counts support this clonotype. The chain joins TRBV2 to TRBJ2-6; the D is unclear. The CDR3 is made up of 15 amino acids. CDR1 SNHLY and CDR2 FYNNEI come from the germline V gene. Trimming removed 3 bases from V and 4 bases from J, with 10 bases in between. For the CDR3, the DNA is TGTGCCAGCAGTGATGACCTCTCCGGGGCCAACGTCCTGACTTTC. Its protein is CASSDDLSGANVLTF. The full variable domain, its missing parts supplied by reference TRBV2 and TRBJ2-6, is EPEVTQTPSHQVTQMGQEVILRCVPISNHLYFYWYRQILGQKVEFLVSFYNNEISEKSEIFDDQFSVERPDGSNFTLKIRSTKLEDSAMYFCASSDDLSGANVLTFGAGSRLTVL.

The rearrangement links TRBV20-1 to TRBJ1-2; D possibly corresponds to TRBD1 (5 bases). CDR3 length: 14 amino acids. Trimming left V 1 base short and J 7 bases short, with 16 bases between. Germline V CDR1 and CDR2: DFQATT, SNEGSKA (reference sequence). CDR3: CSARGVETAVGYTF. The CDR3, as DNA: TGCAGTGCTAGAGGGGTGGAGACAGCTGTTGGCTACACCTTC.

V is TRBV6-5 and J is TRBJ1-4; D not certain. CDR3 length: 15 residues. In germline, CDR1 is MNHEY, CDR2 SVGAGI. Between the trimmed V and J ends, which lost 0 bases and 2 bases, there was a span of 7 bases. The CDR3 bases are TGTGCCAGCAGTTACTCCGGGCGCACTAATGAAAAACTGTTTTTT. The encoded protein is CASSYSGRTNEKLFF.

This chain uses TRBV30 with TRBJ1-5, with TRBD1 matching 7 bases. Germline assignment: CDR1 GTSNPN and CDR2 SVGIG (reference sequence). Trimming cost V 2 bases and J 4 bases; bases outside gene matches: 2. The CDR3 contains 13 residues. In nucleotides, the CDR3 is TGTGCCTGGAGTCAACAGGGGAATCAGCCCCAGCATTTT. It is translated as CAWSQQGNQPQHF.

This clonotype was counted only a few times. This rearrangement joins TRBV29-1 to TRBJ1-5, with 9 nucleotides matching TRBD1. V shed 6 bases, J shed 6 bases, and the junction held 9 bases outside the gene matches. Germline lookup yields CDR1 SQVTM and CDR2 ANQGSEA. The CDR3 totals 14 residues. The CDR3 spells CSVSRDRDAQPQHF. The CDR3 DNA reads TGCAGCGTATCCCGGGACAGGGATGCTCAGCCCCAGCATTTT.

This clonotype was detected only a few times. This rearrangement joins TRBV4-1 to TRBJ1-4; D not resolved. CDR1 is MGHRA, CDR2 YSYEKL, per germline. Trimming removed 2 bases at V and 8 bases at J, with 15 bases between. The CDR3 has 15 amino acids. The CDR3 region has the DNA TGCGCCAGCAGCCAATCCGGGAAGGCGGGGGAAAAACTGTTTTTT. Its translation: CASSQSGKAGEKLFF.

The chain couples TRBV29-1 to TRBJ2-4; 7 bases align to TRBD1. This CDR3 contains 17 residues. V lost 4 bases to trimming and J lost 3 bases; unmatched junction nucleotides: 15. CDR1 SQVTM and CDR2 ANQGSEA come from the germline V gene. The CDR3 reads CSVVVFGVQGVKNIQYF. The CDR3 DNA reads TGCAGCGTTGTGGTCTTCGGGGTTCAGGGGGTCAAAAACATTCAGTACTTC.

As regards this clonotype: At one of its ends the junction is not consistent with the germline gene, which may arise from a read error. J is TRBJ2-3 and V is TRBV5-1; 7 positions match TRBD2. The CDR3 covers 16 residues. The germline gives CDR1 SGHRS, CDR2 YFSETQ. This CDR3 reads CASSFGRGMSTDTQYF. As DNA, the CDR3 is TGCGCCAGCAGCTTCGGGCGGGGGATGAGCACGGATACGCAGTATTTT.

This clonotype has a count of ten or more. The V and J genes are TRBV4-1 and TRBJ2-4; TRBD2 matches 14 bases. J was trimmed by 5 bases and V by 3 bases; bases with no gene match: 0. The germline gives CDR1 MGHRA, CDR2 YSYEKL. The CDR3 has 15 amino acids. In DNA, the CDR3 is TGCGCCAGCAGCCAGGGACTAGCGGGGGAAAACATTCAGTACTTC. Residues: CASSQGLAGENIQYF.